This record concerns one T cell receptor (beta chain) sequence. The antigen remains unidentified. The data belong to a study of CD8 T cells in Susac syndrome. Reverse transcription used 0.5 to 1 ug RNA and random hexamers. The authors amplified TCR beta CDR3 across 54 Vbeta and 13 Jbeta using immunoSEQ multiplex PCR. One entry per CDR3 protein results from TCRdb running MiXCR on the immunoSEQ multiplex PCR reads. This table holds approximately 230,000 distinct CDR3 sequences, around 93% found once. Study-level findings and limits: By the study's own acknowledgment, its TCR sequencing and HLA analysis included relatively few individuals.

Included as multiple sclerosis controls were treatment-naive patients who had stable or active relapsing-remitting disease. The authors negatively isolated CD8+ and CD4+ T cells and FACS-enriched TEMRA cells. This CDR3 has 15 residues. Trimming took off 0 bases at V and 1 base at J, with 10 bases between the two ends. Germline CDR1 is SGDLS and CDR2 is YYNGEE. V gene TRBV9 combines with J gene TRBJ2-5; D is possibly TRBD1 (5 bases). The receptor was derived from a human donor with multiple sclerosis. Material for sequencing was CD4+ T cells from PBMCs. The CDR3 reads CASSVGTQGQETQYF. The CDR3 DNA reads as TGTGCCAGCAGCGTAGGTACCCAGGGCCAAGAGACCCAGTACTTC. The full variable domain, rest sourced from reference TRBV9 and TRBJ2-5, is DSGVTQTPKHLITATGQRVTLRCSPRSGDLSVYWYQQSLDQGLQFLIQYYNGEERAKGNILERFSAQQFPDLHSELNLSSLELGDSALYFCASSVGTQGQETQYFGPGTRLLVL.